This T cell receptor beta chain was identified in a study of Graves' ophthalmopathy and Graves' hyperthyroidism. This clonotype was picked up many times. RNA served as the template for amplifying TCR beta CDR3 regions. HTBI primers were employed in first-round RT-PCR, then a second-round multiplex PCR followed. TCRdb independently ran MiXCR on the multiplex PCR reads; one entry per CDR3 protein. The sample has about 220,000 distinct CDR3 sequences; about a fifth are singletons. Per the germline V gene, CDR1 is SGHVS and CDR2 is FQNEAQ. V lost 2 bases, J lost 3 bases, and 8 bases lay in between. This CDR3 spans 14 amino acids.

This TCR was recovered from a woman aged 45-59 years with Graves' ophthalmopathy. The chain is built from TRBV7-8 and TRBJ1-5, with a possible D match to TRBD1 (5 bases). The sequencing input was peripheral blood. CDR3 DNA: TGTGCCAGCAGCTTACTCAGGGACAATCAGCCCCAGCATTTT. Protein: CASSLLRDNQPQHF.